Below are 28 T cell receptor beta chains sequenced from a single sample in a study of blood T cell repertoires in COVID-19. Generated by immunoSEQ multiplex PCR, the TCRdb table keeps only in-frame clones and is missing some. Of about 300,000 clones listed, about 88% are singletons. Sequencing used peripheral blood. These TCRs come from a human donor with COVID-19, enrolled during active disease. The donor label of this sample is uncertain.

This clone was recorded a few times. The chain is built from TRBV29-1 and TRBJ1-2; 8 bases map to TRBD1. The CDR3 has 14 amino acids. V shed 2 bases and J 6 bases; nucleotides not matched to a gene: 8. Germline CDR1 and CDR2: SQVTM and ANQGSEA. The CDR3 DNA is TGCAGCGTTGAACAGTCAGGGGGCTTTGATGGCTACACCTTC. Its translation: CSVEQSGGFDGYTF. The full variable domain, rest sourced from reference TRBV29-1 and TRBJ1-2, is SAVISQKPSRDICQRGTSLTIQCQVDSQVTMMFWYRQQPGQSLTLIATANQGSEATYESGFVIDKFPISRPNLTFSTLTVSNMSPEDSSIYLCSVEQSGGFDGYTFGSGTRLTVV.

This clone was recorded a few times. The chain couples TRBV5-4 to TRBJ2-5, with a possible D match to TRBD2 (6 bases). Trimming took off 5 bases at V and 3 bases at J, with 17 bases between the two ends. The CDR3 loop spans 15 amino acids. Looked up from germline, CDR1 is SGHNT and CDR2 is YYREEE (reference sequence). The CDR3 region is CASSPQAGPEETQYF. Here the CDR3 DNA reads TGTGCCAGCAGTCCCCAAGCGGGCCCAGAAGAGACCCAGTACTTC.

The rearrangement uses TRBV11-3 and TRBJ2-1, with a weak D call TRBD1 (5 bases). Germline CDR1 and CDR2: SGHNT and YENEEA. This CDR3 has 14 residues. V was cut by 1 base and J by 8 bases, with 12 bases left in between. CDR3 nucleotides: TGTGCCAGCAGCTTAGCCCCAGGGATGGATGAGCAGTTCTTC. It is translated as CASSLAPGMDEQFF.

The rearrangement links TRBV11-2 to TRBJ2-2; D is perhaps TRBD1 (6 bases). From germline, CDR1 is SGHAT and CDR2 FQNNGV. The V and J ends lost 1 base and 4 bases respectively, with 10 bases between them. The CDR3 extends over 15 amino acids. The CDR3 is CASSLAQGLTGELFF. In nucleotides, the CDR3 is TGTGCCAGCAGCTTAGCTCAGGGGCTCACCGGGGAGCTGTTTTTT.

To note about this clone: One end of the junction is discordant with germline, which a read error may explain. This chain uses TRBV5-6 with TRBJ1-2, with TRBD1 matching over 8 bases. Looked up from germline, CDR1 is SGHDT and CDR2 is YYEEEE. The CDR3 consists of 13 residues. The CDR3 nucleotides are TGTGCCAGCAGGTTGGACAGGGTCTATGGCTACACCTTC. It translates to CASRLDRVYGYTF.

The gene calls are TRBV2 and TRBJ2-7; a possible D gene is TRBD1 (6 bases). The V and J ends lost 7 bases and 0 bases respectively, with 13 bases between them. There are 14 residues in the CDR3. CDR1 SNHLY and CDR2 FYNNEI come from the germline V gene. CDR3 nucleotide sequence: TGTGCCAGCACTCAGGGGTTGGGCTCCTACGAGCAGTACTTC. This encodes CASTQGLGSYEQYF.

CDR3 amino acids: CASSPGQIYQPQHF. DNA of the CDR3: TGTGCCAGCAGTCCGGGACAGATCTATCAGCCCCAGCATTTT. The rearrangement uses TRBV28 and TRBJ1-5; 7 nucleotides line up with TRBD1. Losses at the gene ends were 5 bases for V and 5 bases for J; bases not matched to a gene: 6. This CDR3 region has 14 residues. CDR1 MDHEN and CDR2 SYDVKM come from the germline V gene.

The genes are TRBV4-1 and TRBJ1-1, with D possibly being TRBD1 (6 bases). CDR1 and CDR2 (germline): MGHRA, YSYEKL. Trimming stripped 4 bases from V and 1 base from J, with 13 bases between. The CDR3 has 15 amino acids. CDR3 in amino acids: CASSPRDIANTEAFF. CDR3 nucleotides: TGCGCCAGCAGCCCCCGGGACATTGCGAACACTGAAGCTTTCTTT.

The CDR3 is CASSRLAGGTYEQYF. CDR3 nucleotides: TGTGCCAGCAGCCGTTTGGCGGGAGGAACCTACGAGCAGTACTTC. The V gene is TRBV5-6, the J gene TRBJ2-7; 8 bases are shared with TRBD2. Germline V gene sequence: CDR1 SGHDT, CDR2 YYEEEE. The CDR3 has 15 amino acids. J gave up 2 bases and V 4 bases, and 8 bases lay outside the gene matches.

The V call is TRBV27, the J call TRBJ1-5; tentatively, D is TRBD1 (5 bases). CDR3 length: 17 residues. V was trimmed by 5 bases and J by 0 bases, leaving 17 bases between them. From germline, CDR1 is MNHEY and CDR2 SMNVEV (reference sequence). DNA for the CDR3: TGTGCCAGCAGTCCCACCTCGGACAACTATAGCAATCAGCCCCAGCATTTT. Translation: CASSPTSDNYSNQPQHF.

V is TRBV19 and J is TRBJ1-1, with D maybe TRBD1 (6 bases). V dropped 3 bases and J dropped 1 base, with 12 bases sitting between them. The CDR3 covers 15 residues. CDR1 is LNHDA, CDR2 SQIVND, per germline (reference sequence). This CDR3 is CASSIRGGANTEAFF. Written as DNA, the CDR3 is TGTGCCAGTAGTATTAGGGGGGGCGCGAACACTGAAGCTTTCTTT.

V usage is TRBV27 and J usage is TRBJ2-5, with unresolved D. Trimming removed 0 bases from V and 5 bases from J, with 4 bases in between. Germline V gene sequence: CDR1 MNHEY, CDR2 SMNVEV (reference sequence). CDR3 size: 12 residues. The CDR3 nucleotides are TGTGCCAGCAGTTTATCGGGCGAGACCCAGTACTTC. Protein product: CASSLSGETQYF.

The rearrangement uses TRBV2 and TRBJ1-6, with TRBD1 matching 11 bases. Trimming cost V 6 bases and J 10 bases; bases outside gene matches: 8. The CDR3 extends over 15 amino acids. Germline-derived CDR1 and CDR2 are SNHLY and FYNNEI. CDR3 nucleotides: TGTGCCAGCAGGGTAGGGACAGGGGGAAAATCACCCCTCCACTTT. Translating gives CASRVGTGGKSPLHF.

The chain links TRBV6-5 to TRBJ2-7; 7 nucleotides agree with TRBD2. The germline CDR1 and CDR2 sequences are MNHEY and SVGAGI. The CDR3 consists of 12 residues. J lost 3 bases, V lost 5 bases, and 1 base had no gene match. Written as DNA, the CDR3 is TGTGCCAGCAGTCCTAGCGGCTACGAGCAGTACTTC. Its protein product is CASSPSGYEQYF.

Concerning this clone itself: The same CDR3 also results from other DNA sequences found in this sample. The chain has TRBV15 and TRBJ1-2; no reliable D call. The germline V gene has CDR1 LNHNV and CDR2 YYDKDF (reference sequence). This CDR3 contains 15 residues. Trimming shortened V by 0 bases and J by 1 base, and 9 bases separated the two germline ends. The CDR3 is CATSRDLVSNYGYTF. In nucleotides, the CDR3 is TGTGCCACCAGCAGAGATCTGGTCAGTAACTATGGCTACACCTTC. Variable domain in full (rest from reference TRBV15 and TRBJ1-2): DAMVIQNPRYQVTQFGKPVTLSCSQTLNHNVMYWYQQKSSQAPKLLFHYYDKDFNNEADTPDNFQSRRPNTSFCFLDIRSPGLGDTAMYLCATSRDLVSNYGYTFGSGTRLTVV.

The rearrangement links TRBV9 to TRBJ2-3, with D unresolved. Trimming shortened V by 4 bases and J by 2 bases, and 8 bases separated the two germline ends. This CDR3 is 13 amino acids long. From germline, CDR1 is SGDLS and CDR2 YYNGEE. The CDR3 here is CASSLQVTDTQYF. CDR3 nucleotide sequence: TGTGCCAGCAGCCTCCAGGTCACAGATACGCAGTATTTT.

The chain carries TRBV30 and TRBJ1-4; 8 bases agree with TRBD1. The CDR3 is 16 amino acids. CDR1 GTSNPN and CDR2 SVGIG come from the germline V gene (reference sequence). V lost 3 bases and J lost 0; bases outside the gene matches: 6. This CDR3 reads CAWSHGTGATNEKLFF. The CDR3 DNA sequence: TGTGCCTGGAGCCACGGGACAGGAGCAACTAATGAAAAACTGTTTTTT.

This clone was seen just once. The CDR3 reads CASSLGGGVPSGNTIYF. As DNA, the CDR3 is TGTGCCAGCAGCTTAGGCGGGGGGGTTCCATCTGGAAACACCATATATTTT. The chain couples TRBV7-2 to TRBJ1-3, with D possibly matching TRBD1 (5 bases). There are 17 residues in the CDR3. V lost 1 base and J lost 1, with 14 bases in between. Germline V gene lookup returns CDR1 SGHTA and CDR2 FQGNSA.

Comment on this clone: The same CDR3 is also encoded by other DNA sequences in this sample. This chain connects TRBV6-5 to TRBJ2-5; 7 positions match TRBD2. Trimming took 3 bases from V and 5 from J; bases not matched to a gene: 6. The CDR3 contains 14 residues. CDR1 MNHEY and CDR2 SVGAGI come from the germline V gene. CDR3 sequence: CASSYVAGVETQYF. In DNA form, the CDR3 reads TGTGCCAGCAGTTATGTGGCGGGAGTTGAGACCCAGTACTTC.

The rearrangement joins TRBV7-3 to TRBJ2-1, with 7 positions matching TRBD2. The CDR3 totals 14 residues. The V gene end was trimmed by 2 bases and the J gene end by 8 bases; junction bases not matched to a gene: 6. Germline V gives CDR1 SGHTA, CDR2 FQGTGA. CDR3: CASSLFGTKDEQFF. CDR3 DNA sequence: TGTGCCAGCAGCTTATTCGGGACTAAGGATGAGCAGTTCTTC.

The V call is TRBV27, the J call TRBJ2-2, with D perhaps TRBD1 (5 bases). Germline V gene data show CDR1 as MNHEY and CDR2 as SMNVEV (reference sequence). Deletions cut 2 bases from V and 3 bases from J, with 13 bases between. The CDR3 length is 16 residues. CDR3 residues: CASSLRGFRHTGELFF. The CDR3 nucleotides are TGTGCCAGCAGTTTAAGGGGTTTTAGGCACACCGGGGAGCTGTTTTTT.

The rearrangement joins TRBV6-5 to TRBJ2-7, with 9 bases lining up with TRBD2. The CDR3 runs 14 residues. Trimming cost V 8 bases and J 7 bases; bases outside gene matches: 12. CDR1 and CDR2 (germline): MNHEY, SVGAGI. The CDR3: CASHRVSGSFEQYF. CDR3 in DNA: TGTGCCAGCCACCGGGTTAGCGGGAGCTTTGAGCAGTACTTC.

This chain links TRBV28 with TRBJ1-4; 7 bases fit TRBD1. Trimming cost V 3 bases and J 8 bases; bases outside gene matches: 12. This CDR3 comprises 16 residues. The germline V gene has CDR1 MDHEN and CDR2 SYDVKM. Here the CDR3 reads CASSFEQGNGYEKLFF. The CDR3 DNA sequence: TGTGCCAGCAGTTTCGAACAGGGGAACGGCTACGAAAAACTGTTTTTT.

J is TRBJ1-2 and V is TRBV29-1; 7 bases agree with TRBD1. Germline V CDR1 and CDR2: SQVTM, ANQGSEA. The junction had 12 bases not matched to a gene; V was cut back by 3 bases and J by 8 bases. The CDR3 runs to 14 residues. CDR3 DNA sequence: TGCAGCGTTGACTTGACAGGGACCCATATAGGCTACACCTTC. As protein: CSVDLTGTHIGYTF.

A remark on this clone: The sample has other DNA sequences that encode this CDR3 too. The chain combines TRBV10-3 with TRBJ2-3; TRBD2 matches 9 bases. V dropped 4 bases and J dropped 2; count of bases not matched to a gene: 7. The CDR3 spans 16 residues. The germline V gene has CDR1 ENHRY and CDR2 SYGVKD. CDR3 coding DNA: TGTGCCATCAGTGGTTTAGGACTAGCGAACACAGATACGCAGTATTTT. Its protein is CAISGLGLANTDTQYF.

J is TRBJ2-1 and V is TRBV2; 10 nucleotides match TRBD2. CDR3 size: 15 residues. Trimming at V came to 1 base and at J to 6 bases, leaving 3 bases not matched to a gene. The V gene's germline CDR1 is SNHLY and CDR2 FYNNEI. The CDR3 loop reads CASSEGIAGGNEQFF. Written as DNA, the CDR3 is TGTGCCAGCAGTGAAGGAATAGCGGGAGGCAATGAGCAGTTCTTC.

The CDR3 loop is CASSASGTVAVKLFF. In DNA, the CDR3 is TGTGCCAGCAGTGCATCCGGGACAGTTGCGGTAAAACTGTTTTTT. This chain links TRBV6-6 with TRBJ1-4; 7 bases are shared with TRBD1. The V and J ends lost 5 bases and 10 bases, in that order; junction bases with no gene match: 13. There are 15 residues in the CDR3. The germline CDR1 and CDR2 sequences are MNHNY and SVGAGI (reference sequence).

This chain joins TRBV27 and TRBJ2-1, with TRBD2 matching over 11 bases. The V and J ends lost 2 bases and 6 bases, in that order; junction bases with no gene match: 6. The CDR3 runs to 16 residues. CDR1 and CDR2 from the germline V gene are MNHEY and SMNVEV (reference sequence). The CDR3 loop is CASSLAGTSGFNEQFF. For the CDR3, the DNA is TGTGCCAGCAGTTTAGCCGGGACTAGCGGCTTCAATGAGCAGTTCTTC.